This T cell receptor (beta chain) was identified during a study of PD-L1 blockade in urothelial cancer. Study as a whole: When patients started atezolizumab in about 2014, it was given at 1,200 mg intravenously every 3 weeks. As for prior chemotherapy regimens, patients had received 0 to 3. General study points: A below-median TCR clonality in blood before treatment predicted better survival.

Libraries were prepared by immunoSEQ multiplex PCR; TCRdb keeps only in-frame clonotypes and omits some of them. The profile covers around 100,000 clones, with around nine tenths appearing a single time and 1.5% to 2% taken by the ten largest. This clone was detected a few times. What it binds is not known. Time point specified: pretreatment peripheral blood. Specimen: PBMCs, collected around atezolizumab (anti-PD-L1) treatment. The clonotype comes from a man in his fifties or sixties with urothelial cancer.

CDR3 coding DNA: TGTGCCACCAGCACCGGGACAGGGATGAACACTGAAGCTTTCTTT. Protein: CATSTGTGMNTEAFF. The chain couples TRBV15 to TRBJ1-1, with 9 bases lining up with TRBD1. CDR1 and CDR2 (germline): LNHNV, YYDKDF (reference sequence). J lost 0 bases, V lost 4 bases, and 3 bases had no gene match. The CDR3 loop spans 15 amino acids.